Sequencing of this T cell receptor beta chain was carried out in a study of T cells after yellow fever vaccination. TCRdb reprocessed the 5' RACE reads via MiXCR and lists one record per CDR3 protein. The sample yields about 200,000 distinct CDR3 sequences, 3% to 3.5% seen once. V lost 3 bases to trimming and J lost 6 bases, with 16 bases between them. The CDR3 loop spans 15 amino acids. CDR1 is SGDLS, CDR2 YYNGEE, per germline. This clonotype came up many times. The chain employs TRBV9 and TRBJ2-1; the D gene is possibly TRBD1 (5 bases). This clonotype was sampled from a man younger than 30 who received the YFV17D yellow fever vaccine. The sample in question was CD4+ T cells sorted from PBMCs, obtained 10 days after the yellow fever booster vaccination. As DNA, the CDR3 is TGTGCCAGCAGCGAGCAGGGCAACGATTTCAATGAGCAGTTCTTC. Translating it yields CASSEQGNDFNEQFF.